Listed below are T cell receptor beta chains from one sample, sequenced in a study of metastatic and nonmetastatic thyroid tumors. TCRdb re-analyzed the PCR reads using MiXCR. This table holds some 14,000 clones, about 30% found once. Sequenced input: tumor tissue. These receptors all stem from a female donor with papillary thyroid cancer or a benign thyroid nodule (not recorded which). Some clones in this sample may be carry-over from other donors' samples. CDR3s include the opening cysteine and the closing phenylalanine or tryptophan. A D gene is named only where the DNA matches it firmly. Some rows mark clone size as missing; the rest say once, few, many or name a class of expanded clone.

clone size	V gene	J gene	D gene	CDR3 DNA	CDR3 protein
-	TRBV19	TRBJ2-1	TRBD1	TGTGCCAGTAGGGTAGGAGGGACAGGGGCTCGGAATGAGCAGTTCTTC	CASRVGGTGARNEQFF
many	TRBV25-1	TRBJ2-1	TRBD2	TGTGCCGGGACTAGCGGGGAGCCAATTTCCTACAATGAGCAGTTCTTC	CAGTSGEPISYNEQFF
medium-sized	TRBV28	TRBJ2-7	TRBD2	TGTGCCAGCAGGTTAGCGGGCAGCTCCTACGAGCAGTACTTC	CASRLAGSSYEQYF
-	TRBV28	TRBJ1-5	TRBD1	TGTGCCAGCAGTCCGACAGGGACCCACCTGGTAGAGCCCCAGCATTTT	CASSPTGTHLVEPQHF
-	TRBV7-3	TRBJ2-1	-	TGTGCCAGCAGCTTGGGCAGGGCGGACTACAATGAGCAGTTCTTC	CASSLGRADYNEQFF
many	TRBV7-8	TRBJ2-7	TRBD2	TGTGCCAGCAGCTTGGCGGGAGGCTCCTACGAGCAGTACTTC	CASSLAGGSYEQYF
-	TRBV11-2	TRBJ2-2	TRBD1	TGTGCCAGCAGCCCAAGGACAGGCTCCACCGGGGAGCTGTTTTTT	CASSPRTGSTGELFF
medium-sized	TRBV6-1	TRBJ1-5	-	TGTGCCAGCCTAAGGACAGATAGCAATCAGCCCCAGCATTTT	CASLRTDSNQPQHF
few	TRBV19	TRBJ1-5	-	TGTGCCAGTGGTATCTACAGGGAGGGACAGCCCCAGCATTTT	CASGIYREGQPQHF
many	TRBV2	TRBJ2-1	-	TGTGCCACCGAAAGAGGTTTCTACAATGAGCAGTTCTTC	CATERGFYNEQFF
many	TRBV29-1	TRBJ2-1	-	TGCACGGTGGGGGGACAGACCAATGAGCAGTTCTTC	CTVGGQTNEQFF
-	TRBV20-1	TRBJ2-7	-	TGCAGTGCTACGACTATCCGAGCGGCGGATTACGAGCAGTACTTC	CSATTIRAADYEQYF
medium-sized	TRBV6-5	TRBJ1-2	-	TGTGCCAGCAGTTACGGGGGAGGCTATGGCTACACCTTC	CASSYGGGYGYTF
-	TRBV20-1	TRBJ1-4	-	TGCAGTGCTAGAGAGGGAGGGGAGTGGGAAAAACTGTTTTTT	CSAREGGEWEKLFF
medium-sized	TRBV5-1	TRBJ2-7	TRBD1	TGCGCCAGCAGCTACTTGGACAGGGACTACGAGCAGTACTTC	CASSYLDRDYEQYF
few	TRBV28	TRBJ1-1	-	TGTGCCAGCAGTTTGGGATGGAGCACTGAATCTTTCTTT	CASSLGWSTESFF
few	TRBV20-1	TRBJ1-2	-	TGCAGTGCTTATACAGAAGCTAACTATGGCTACACCTTC	CSAYTEANYGYTF
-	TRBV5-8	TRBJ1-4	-	TGTGCCAGCAGCTTGTGGGAAGGGACCGCAGGGGATGAAAAACTGTTTTTT	CASSLWEGTAGDEKLFF
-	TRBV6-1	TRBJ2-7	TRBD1	TGTGCCAGCAGTGACAGAGGGACAGGGTCATCCTACGAGCAGTACTTC	CASSDRGTGSSYEQYF
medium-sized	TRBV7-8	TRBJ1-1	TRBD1	TGTGCCAGCAGTTCACGGACAGGGCGTCTACAGAACACTGAAGCTTTCTTT	CASSSRTGRLQNTEAFF
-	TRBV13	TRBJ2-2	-	TGTGCCAGCAGCCCCCTGGCCGGGGAGCTGTTTTTT	CASSPLAGELFF
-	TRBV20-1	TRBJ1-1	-	TGCAGTGCTAGAGATGATTCAGGATCGATTGAAGCTTTCTTT	CSARDDSGSIEAFF
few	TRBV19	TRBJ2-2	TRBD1	TGTGCCAGTAGACCGGACAGGGGGTACACCGGGGAGCTGTTTTTT	CASRPDRGYTGELFF
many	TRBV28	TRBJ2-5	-	TGTGCCAGCAGTCTTGCAGGGGAAGTGGAGACCCAGTACTTC	CASSLAGEVETQYF
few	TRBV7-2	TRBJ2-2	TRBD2	TGTGCCAGCAGCTTAGGCGCGGGAGGGACCGGGGAGCTGTTTTTT	CASSLGAGGTGELFF
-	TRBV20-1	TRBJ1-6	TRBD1	TGCAGTGCTAGACAGGGGGCAGGGTCACCCCTCCACTTT	CSARQGAGSPLHF
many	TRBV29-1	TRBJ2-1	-	TGCAGCGTTGACAGGCCCGAGCACAATGAGCAGTTCTTC	CSVDRPEHNEQFF
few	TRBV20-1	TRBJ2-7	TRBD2	TGCAGTGCTAAGCCGACTAGCGGGAGCGTCGAGCAGTACTTC	CSAKPTSGSVEQYF
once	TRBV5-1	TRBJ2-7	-	TGCGCCAGCAGCCCCGCCCCATCCTACGAGCAGTACTTC	CASSPAPSYEQYF
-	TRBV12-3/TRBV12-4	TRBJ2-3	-	TGTGTCAGCTCTCTATTGCCCTCAGATACGCAGTATTTT	CVSSLLPSDTQYF
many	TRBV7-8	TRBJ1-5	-	TGTGCCAGCAGCCCCACGACACCTACTAGCAATCAGCCCCAGCATTTT	CASSPTTPTSNQPQHF
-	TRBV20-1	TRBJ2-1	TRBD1	TGCAGTCCACTAGTCCACAGGGGGCTAGGGAATGAGCAGTTCTTC	CSPLVHRGLGNEQFF
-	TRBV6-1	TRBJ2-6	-	TGTGCCAGCAGTGATGGGGACGGAAACTATGGGGCCAACGTCCTGACTTTC	CASSDGDGNYGANVLTF
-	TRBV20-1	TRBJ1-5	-	TGCAGTGCTTCCTCGGGACAAAATCAGCCCCAGCATTTT	CSASSGQNQPQHF
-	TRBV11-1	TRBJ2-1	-	TGTGCCAGCAGCTTATCAGGGGCCTCCTACAATGAGCAGTTCTTC	CASSLSGASYNEQFF
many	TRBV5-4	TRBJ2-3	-	TGTGCCAGCAGCTTGGCCCCGACTGCAGATACGCAGTATTTT	CASSLAPTADTQYF
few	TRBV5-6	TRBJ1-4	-	TGTGCCAGCAGCTTGGTCGGGGCAGGGGTTGAAAAACTGTTTTTT	CASSLVGAGVEKLFF
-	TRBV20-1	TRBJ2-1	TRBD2	TGCAGTGCTAGAGCGGTTAGCGGGAATCACTACAATGAGCAGTTCTTC	CSARAVSGNHYNEQFF
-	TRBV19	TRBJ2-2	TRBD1	TGTGCCAGTAGTTACAGGGGGCCCGGCACCGGGGAGCTGTTTTTT	CASSYRGPGTGELFF
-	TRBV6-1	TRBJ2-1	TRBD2	TGTGCCAGCAGTGTTCTAGCGGGGGGGCCGCATGAGCAGTTCTTC	CASSVLAGGPHEQFF
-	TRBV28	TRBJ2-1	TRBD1	TGTGCCAGCACCATGACCGGGACAGGGGTAAATGAGCAGTTCTTC	CASTMTGTGVNEQFF
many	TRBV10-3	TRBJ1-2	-	TGTGCCATCAGTGAGTCCGGGACACTCTATGGCTACACCTTC	CAISESGTLYGYTF
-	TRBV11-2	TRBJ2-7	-	TGTGCCAGCCATCAGCTCGGCGGGAACGAGCAGTACTTC	CASHQLGGNEQYF
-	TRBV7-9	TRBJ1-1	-	TGTGCCGGCAGCTTAGGGGACATAACGAACACTGAAGCTTTCTTT	CAGSLGDITNTEAFF
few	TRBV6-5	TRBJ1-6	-	TGTGCCAGCAGTTACCGTTCGGGACGGGAAAATTCACCCCTCCACTTT	CASSYRSGRENSPLHF
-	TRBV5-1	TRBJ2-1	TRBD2	TGCGCCAGCAGCCCTGGGACTAGCGGGAGAGGCAATGAGCAGTTCTTC	CASSPGTSGRGNEQFF
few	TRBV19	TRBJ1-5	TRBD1	TGTGCCAGTACATATAGACAGGGGGTACAGCACCAGCATTTT	CASTYRQGVQHQHF
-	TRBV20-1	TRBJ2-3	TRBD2	TGCAGTGCTCCGACTAGCGGATGGGCGCAGTATTTT	CSAPTSGWAQYF
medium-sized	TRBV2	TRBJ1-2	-	TGTGCCAGCACCAGGAGTAACTATGGCTACACCTTC	CASTRSNYGYTF
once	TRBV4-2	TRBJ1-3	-	TGTGCCAGCAGCCAAGAGGGGAGCAACACCATATATTTT	CASSQEGSNTIYF
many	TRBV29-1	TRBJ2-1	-	TGCAGCGTTGTTGGGATCGGACAGAAGCTGAACAATGAGCAGTTCTTC	CSVVGIGQKLNNEQFF
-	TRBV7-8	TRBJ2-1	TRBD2	TGTGCCAGCAGCTTAGGAGGGGAGGGCAATGAGCAGTTCTTC	CASSLGGEGNEQFF